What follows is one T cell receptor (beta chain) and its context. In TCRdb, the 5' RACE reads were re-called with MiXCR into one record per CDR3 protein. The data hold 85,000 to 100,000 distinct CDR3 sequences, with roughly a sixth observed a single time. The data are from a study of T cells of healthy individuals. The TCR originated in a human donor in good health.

The CDR3 DNA reads as TGCGCCAGCAGCCAGGGGGGTCTAGGAGCTTTCTTT. Amino acids: CASSQGGLGAFF. This chain links TRBV4-3 with TRBJ1-1; maybe TRBD1 (5 bases). The V end lost 3 bases, the J end lost 10 bases, and 12 bases lay between the germline ends. CDR3 length equals 12 residues. Germline CDR1 is LGHNA and CDR2 is YSLEER.